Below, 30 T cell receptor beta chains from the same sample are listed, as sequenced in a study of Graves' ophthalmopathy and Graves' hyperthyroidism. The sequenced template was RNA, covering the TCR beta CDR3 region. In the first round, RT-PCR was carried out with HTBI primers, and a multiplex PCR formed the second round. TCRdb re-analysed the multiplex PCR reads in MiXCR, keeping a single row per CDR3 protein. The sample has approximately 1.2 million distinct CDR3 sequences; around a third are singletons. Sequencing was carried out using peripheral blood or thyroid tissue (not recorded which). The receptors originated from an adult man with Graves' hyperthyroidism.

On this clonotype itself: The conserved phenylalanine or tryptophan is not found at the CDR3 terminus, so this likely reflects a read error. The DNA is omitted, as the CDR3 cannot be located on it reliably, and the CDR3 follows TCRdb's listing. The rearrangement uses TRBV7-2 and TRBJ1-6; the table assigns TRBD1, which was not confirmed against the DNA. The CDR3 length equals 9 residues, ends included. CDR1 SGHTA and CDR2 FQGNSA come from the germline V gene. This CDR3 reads CASSQETGL.

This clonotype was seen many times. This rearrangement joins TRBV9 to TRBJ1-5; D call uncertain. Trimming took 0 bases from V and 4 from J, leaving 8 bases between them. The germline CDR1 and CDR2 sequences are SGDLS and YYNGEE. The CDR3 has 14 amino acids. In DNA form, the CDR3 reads TGTGCCAGCAGCGTAGACGGGGTGAATCAGCCCCAGCATTTT. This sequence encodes CASSVDGVNQPQHF.

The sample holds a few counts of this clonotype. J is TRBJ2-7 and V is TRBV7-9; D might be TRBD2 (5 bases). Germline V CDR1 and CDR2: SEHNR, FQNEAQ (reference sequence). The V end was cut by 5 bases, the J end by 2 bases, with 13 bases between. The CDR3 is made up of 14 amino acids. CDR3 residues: CASSQDEGPYEQYF. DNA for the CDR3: TGTGCCAGCAGCCAAGACGAGGGCCCCTACGAGCAGTACTTC.

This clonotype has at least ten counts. CDR3 in amino acids: CATSKQQGGGEKLFF. DNA for the CDR3: TGTGCCACCAGCAAACAACAGGGTGGGGGTGAAAAACTGTTTTTT. V and J are TRBV15 and TRBJ1-4, with D tentatively TRBD1 (6 bases). Trimming cost V 4 bases and J 7 bases, with 16 bases left between them. Germline-derived CDR1 and CDR2 are LNHNV and YYDKDF (reference sequence). The CDR3 length is 15 residues.

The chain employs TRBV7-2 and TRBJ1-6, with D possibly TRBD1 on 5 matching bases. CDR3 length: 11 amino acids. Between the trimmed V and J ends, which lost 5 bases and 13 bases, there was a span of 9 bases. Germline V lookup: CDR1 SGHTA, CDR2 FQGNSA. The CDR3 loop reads CASSTRDPLHF. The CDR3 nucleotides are TGTGCCAGCAGCACCCGGGACCCCCTCCACTTT.

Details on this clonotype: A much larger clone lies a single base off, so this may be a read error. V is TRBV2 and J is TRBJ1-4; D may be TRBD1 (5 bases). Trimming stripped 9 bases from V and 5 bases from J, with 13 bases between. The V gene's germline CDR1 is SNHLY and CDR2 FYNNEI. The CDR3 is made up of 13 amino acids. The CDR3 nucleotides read TGTGCCAGGGGGGACGGAGGAAATGAAAAACTGTTTTTT. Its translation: CARGDGGNEKLFF.

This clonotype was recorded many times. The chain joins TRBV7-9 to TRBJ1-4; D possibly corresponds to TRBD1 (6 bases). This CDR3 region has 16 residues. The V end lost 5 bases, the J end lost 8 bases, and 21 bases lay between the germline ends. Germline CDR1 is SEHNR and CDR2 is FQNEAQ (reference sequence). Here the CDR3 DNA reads TGTGCCAGCAGCCGCATCGGGGGACAACGACAGGAAAAACTGTTTTTT. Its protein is CASSRIGGQRQEKLFF.

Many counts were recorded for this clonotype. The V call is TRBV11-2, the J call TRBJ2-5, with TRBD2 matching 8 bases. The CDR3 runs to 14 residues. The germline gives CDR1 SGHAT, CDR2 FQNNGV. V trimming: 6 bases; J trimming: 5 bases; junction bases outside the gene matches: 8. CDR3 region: CASRGAGAWETQYF. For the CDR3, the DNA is TGTGCCAGCAGGGGAGCGGGAGCTTGGGAGACCCAGTACTTC.

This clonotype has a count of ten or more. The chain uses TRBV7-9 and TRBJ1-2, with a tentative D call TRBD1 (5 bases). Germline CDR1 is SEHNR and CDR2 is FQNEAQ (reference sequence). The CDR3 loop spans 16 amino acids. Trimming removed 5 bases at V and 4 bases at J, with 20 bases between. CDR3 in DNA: TGTGCCAGCAGCCGCGATTTGAAGGGGTCAATCTATGGCTACACCTTC. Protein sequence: CASSRDLKGSIYGYTF.

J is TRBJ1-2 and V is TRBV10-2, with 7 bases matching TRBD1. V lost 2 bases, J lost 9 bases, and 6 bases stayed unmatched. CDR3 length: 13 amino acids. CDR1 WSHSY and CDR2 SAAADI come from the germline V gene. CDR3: CASSEPDRMSYTF. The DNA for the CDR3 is TGCGCCAGCAGTGAGCCGGACAGGATGAGCTACACCTTC.

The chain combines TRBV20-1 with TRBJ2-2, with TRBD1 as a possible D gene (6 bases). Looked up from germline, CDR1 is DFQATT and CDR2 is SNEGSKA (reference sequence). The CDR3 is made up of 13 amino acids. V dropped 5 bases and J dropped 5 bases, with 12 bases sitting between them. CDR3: CSASQGLTGELFF. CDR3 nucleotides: TGCAGTGCTTCCCAGGGGTTGACCGGGGAGCTGTTTTTT.

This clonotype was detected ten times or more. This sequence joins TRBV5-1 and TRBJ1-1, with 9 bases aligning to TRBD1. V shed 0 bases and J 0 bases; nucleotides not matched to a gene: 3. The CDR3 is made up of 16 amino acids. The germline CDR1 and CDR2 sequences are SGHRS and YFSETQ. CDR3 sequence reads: CASSLVGTGLNTEAFF. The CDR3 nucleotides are TGCGCCAGCAGCTTGGTTGGGACAGGGCTGAACACTGAAGCTTTCTTT.

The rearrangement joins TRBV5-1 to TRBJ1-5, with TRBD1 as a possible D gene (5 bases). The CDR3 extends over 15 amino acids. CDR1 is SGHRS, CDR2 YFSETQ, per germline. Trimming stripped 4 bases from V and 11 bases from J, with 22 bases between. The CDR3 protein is CASSVSGVGGEAQHF. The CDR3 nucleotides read TGCGCCAGCAGCGTCTCGGGGGTTGGGGGGGAAGCCCAGCATTTT.

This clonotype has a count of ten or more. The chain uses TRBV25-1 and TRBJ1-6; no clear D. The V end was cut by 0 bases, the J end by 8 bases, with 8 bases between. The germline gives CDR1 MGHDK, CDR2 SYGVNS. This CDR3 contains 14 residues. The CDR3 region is CASSEYISHSPLHF. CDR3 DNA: TGTGCCAGCAGTGAATATATAAGCCATTCACCCCTCCACTTT.

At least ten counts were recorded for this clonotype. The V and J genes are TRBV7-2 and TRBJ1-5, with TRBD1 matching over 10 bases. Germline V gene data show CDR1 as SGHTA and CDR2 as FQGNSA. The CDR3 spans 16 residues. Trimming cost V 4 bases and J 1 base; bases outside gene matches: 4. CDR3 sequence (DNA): TGTGCCAGCAGCTCACTGGACAGGGGGAGCAATCAGCCCCAGCATTTT. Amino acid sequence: CASSSLDRGSNQPQHF.

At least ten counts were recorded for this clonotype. The CDR3 is CASSWKSSGANVLTF. DNA of the CDR3: TGTGCCAGCAGCTGGAAAAGCTCTGGGGCCAACGTCCTGACTTTC. This chain joins TRBV7-2 and TRBJ2-6, with D unresolved. V was trimmed by 4 bases and J by 0 bases, leaving 7 bases between them. CDR3 length equals 15 residues. Germline CDR1 reads SGHTA; CDR2 reads FQGNSA.

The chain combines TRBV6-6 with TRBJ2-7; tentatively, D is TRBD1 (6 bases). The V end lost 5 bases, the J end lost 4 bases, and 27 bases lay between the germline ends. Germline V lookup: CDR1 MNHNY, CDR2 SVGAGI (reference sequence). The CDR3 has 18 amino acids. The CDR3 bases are TGTGCCAGCAGTCTCACGGGACACGCGAGGCTCAGAGGGTACGAGCAGTACTTC. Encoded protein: CASSLTGHARLRGYEQYF.

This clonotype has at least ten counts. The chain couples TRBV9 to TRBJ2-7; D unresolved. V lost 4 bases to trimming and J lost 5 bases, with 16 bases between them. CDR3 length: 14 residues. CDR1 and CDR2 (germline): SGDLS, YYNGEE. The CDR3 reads CASSPHSRGNEQYF. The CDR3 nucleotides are TGTGCCAGCAGCCCACACTCACGAGGCAACGAGCAGTACTTC.

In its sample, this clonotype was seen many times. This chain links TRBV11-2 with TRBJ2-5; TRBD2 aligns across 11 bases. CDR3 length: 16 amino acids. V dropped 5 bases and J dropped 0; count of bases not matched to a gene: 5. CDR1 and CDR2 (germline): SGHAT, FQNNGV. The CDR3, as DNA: TGTGCCAGCAGCCAAGGGACTAGCGGAAACCAAGAGACCCAGTACTTC. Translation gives CASSQGTSGNQETQYF.

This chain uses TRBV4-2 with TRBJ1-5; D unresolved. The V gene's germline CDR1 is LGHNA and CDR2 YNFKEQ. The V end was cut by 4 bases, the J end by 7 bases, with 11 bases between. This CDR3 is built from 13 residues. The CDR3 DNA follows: TGTGCCAGCAGCCCTTGGCCGAGGCAGCCCCAGCATTTT. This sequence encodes CASSPWPRQPQHF.

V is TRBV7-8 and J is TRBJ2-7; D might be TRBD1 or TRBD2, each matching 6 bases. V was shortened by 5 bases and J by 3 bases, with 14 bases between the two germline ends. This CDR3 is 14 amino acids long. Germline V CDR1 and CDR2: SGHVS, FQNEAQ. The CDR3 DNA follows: TGTGCCAGCAGCCAGGGGAGGTATGGCTACGAGCAGTACTTC. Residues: CASSQGRYGYEQYF.

Here the CDR3 reads CASREGNSNQPQHF. DNA of the CDR3: TGCGCCAGCAGAGAGGGGAATAGCAATCAGCCCCAGCATTTT. The chain uses TRBV5-1 and TRBJ1-5, with D perhaps TRBD1 (5 bases). The germline V gene encodes CDR1 SGHRS and CDR2 YFSETQ. The CDR3 is 14 amino acids. V lost 5 bases and J lost 0, with 9 bases in between.

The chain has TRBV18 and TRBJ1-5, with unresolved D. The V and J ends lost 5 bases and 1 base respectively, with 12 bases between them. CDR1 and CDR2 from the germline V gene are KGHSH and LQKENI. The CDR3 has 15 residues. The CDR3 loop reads CASSTAVQSNQPQHF. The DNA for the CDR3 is TGTGCCAGCTCAACCGCAGTGCAAAGCAATCAGCCCCAGCATTTT. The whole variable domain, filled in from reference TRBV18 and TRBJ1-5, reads NAGVMQNPRHLVRRRGQEARLRCSPMKGHSHVYWYRQLPEEGLKFMVYLQKENIIDESGMPKERFSAEFPKEGPSILRIQQVVRGDSAAYFCASSTAVQSNQPQHFGDGTRLSIL.

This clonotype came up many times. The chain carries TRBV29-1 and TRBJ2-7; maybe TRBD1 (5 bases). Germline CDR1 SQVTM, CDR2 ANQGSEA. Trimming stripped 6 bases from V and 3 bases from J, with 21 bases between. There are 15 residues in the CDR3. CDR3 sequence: CSVLHVGPTIYEQYF. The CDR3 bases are TGCAGCGTCCTCCATGTGGGGCCTACGATCTACGAGCAGTACTTC.

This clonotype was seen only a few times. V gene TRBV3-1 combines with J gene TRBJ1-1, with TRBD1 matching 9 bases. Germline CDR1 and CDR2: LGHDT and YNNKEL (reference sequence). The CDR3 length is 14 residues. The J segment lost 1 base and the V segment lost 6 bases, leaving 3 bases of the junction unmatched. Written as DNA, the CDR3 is TGTGCCAGCAGACTACAGGGGGCGAACACTGAAGCTTTCTTT. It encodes CASRLQGANTEAFF.

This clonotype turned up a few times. CDR3 DNA: TGCGCCAGCAGCCAAGTCCCGGGCGCCGCGATAAATTCACCCCTCCACTTT. It codes for CASSQVPGAAINSPLHF. The rearrangement joins TRBV4-3 to TRBJ1-6; unclear D gene. Germline values: CDR1 LGHNA, CDR2 YSLEER. This CDR3 contains 17 residues. V lost 1 base and J lost 7, with 17 bases in between.

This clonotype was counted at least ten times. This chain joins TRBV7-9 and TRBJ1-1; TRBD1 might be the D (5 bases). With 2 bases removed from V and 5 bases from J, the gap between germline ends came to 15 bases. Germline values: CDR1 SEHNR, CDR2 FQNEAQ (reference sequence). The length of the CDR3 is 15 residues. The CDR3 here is CASSLTRDGGTEAFF. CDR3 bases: TGTGCCAGCAGCTTAACACGGGACGGCGGAACTGAAGCTTTCTTT. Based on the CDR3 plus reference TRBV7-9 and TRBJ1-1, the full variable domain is DTGVSQNPRHKITKRGQNVTFRCDPISEHNRLYWYRQTLGQGPEFLTYFQNEAQLEKSRLLSDRFSAERPKGSFSTLEIQRTEQGDSAMYLCASSLTRDGGTEAFFGQGTRLTVV.

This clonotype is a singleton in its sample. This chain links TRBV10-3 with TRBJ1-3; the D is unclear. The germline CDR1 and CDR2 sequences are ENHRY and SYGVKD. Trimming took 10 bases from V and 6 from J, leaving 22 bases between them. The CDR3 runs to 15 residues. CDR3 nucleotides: TGTGCCACCTCGAGCGGGAATCGGGATGAAAACACCATATATTTT. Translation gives CATSSGNRDENTIYF.

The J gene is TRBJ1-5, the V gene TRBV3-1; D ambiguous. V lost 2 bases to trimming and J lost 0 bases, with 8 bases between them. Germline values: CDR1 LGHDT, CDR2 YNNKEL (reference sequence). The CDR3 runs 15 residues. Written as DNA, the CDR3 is TGTGCCAGCAGCCAACTCGTTAATAGCAATCAGCCCCAGCATTTT. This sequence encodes CASSQLVNSNQPQHF.

In DNA, the CDR3 is TGTGCCAGCAGCACACGACTAGCGGGAAACACCGGGGAGCTGTTTTTT. Translation gives CASSTRLAGNTGELFF. This chain joins TRBV7-2 and TRBJ2-2, with TRBD2 matching over 11 bases. V dropped 5 bases and J dropped 2; count of bases not matched to a gene: 4. The CDR3 contains 16 residues. Germline V lookup: CDR1 SGHTA, CDR2 FQGNSA. The full variable domain, in which reference TRBV7-2 and TRBJ2-2 provide the parts outside the CDR3, is GAGVSQSPSNKVTEKGKDVELRCDPISGHTALYWYRQSLGQGLEFLIYFQGNSAPDKSGLPSDRFSAERTGGSVSTLTIQRTQQEDSAVYLCASSTRLAGNTGELFFGEGSRLTVL.